This TCR beta chain emerged from a study of long-term antiretroviral therapy in people with HIV. Inclusion required at least two post-ART and at least one pre-ART PBMC samples. Investigators performed immunoSEQ version v3.0 at survey level. Some clones are missing from TCRdb's copy, which holds only in-frame ones; the method was immunoSEQ multiplex PCR. The repertoire holds approximately 15,000 clones, with about 91% as singletons. A word on this clone: The antigen remains undetermined.

Whole-study results and caveats: Before ART, certain clones expanded, and these dominated the repertoire at all time points. HIV repertoires covered narrower CDR3 length ranges than controls did. Subsequent to ART, diversity was augmented yet persisted below that of transplant donor controls.

The CDR3 runs to 14 residues. Germline CDR1 is SGHNT and CDR2 is YYREEE (reference sequence). Trimming took off 0 bases at V and 5 bases at J, with 11 bases between the two ends. This sequence joins TRBV5-4 and TRBJ1-1; D unresolved. The sequenced sample was unsorted PBMCs, obtained 0.3 years after starting antiretroviral therapy. The TCR comes from a man between 60 and 75 years old with HIV. The chain's CDR3 is CASSLADLRTEAFF. DNA of the CDR3: TGTGCCAGCAGCTTGGCGGACTTGCGGACTGAAGCTTTCTTT.